A single sample is the source of the 16 T cell receptor beta chains below, sequenced in a study of blood T cell repertoires in COVID-19. Data came from immunoSEQ multiplex PCR; TCRdb stores just in-frame clones and leaves some out. The data show some 83,000 clones, about 91% seen once. Sequenced input: peripheral blood. The receptor set was obtained from a man in his 60s with acute or convalescent COVID-19.

DNA for the CDR3: TGTGCCAGCAGCCAAGGCCAGGGGCCCACCGAGCAGTACTTC. Encoded protein: CASSQGQGPTEQYF. V usage is TRBV3-1 (or the pseudogene TRBV3-2) and J usage is TRBJ2-7, with D possibly matching TRBD1 (6 bases). V lost 1 base, J lost 6 bases, and 13 bases lay in between. Germline loops: CDR1 LGHDT, CDR2 YNNKEL (reference sequence). The CDR3 loop spans 14 amino acids.

The chain combines TRBV30 with TRBJ1-1; D uncertain. Germline loops: CDR1 GTSNPN, CDR2 SVGIG (reference sequence). The V gene lost 5 bases and the J gene lost 4 bases, with 8 bases spanning the gap. This CDR3 has 11 residues. As DNA, the CDR3 is TGTGCCTGGGGCCTCTCCACTGAAGCTTTCTTT. It translates to CAWGLSTEAFF.

The chain recombines TRBV4-1 with TRBJ2-7; tentative D call: TRBD1 (5 bases). Per germline, CDR1 MGHRA and CDR2 YSYEKL. The CDR3 runs to 17 residues. Trimming took 0 bases from V and 3 from J, leaving 18 bases between them. The CDR3 spells CASSQDFGVQGHYEQYF. The CDR3 nucleotides are TGCGCCAGCAGCCAAGATTTTGGGGTCCAGGGCCACTACGAGCAGTACTTC.

This rearrangement joins TRBV29-1 to TRBJ1-1; D is uncertain. V dropped 5 bases and J dropped 0 bases, with 7 bases sitting between them. The CDR3 extends over 12 amino acids. The germline CDR1 and CDR2 sequences are SQVTM and ANQGSEA. In nucleotides, the CDR3 is TGCAGCGTTAAAGGAGTGAACACTGAAGCTTTCTTT. Amino acids: CSVKGVNTEAFF.

V is TRBV18 and J is TRBJ2-7; 11 bases map to TRBD2. Germline trimming cut 2 bases from V and 7 bases from J; bases unmatched to any gene: 19. The CDR3 is 19 amino acids. Germline V gene lookup returns CDR1 KGHSH and CDR2 LQKENI. The CDR3 nucleotides read TGTGCCAGCTCACCATTCCCGGAAAGTTTAGCGGGGGGGCCGGGTGAGCAGTACTTC. Translation gives CASSPFPESLAGGPGEQYF.

This clone was detected a few times. The V and J genes are TRBV6-5 and TRBJ1-2; no definite D call. V shed 5 bases and J shed 6 bases, with 16 bases lying between them. The CDR3 runs to 14 residues. Germline CDR1 is MNHEY and CDR2 is SVGAGI. The CDR3 DNA follows: TGTGCCAGCAGTCCTACTCTATCCTCCAATGGCTACACCTTC. This sequence encodes CASSPTLSSNGYTF.

The CDR3 reads CASSYLAGGPNTGELFF. CDR3 sequence (DNA): TGTGCCAGCAGCTACCTAGCGGGAGGGCCGAACACCGGGGAGCTGTTTTTT. This sequence joins TRBV7-9 and TRBJ2-2; 12 bases are a match to TRBD2. The V segment lost 4 bases and the J segment 0 bases; nucleotides outside the gene matches: 3. The CDR3 consists of 17 residues. Germline V gene sequence: CDR1 SEHNR, CDR2 FQNEAQ (reference sequence). The entire variable domain, with the rest obtained from reference TRBV7-9 and TRBJ2-2, is as follows: DTGVSQNPRHKITKRGQNVTFRCDPISEHNRLYWYRQTLGQGPEFLTYFQNEAQLEKSRLLSDRFSAERPKGSFSTLEIQRTEQGDSAMYLCASSYLAGGPNTGELFFGEGSRLTVL.

The CDR3 DNA reads as TGTGCCAGCAGCTCCCCCCAGACAGAAGCTTTCTTT. It translates to CASSSPQTEAFF. The J gene is TRBJ1-1, the V gene TRBV7-3; no firm D call. Deletions cut 4 bases from V and 8 bases from J, with 11 bases between. CDR1 and CDR2 (germline): SGHTA, FQGTGA. The CDR3 totals 12 residues.

This clone came up a few times. The rearrangement uses TRBV27 and TRBJ2-7, with a tentative D call TRBD1 (6 bases). The ends were cut back, 6 bases at V and 3 bases at J, with 12 bases in the middle. Per the germline V gene, CDR1 is MNHEY and CDR2 is SMNVEV (reference sequence). The CDR3 extends over 13 amino acids. The CDR3 region has the DNA TGTGCCAGCAGACCCAGACAGGACTACGAGCAGTACTTC. It translates to CASRPRQDYEQYF.

V is TRBV19 and J is TRBJ1-1, with 7 bases aligning to TRBD1. From germline, CDR1 is LNHDA and CDR2 SQIVND (reference sequence). After removal of 0 bases from V and 0 bases from J, the junction contained 10 bases not matched to a gene. The CDR3 spans 18 residues. CDR3 nucleotide sequence: TGTGCCAGTAGTATAGATCAACAATACAGGGGTTTGAACACTGAAGCTTTCTTT. This translates into CASSIDQQYRGLNTEAFF.

In this sample, this clone turned up once. The chain recombines TRBV5-4 with TRBJ2-3, with a weak D call TRBD2 (6 bases). This CDR3 has 14 residues. V lost 3 bases to trimming and J lost 0 bases, with 8 bases between them. From germline, CDR1 is SGHNT and CDR2 YYREEE (reference sequence). CDR3 amino acids: CASSSSVSTDTQYF. The CDR3 DNA sequence: TGTGCCAGCAGCTCTAGCGTTAGCACAGATACGCAGTATTTT.

This clone was picked up one time. The chain is built from TRBV12-3 or TRBV12-4 and TRBJ1-1, with TRBD1 matching 8 bases. V lost 6 bases and J lost 8; bases outside the gene matches: 2. This CDR3 spans 11 amino acids. CDR3: CASSRDREAFF. Here the CDR3 DNA reads TGTGCCAGCAGCCGGGACAGGGAAGCTTTCTTT.

The chain carries TRBV3-1 (or the pseudogene TRBV3-2) and TRBJ2-6; D may be TRBD2 (6 bases). Germline CDR1 is LGHDT and CDR2 is YNNKEL (reference sequence). V dropped 1 base and J dropped 1 base, with 8 bases sitting between them. The CDR3 loop spans 16 amino acids. As DNA, the CDR3 is TGTGCCAGCAGCCAAGTACGGGGGTCTGGGGCCAACGTCCTGACTTTC. It encodes CASSQVRGSGANVLTF.

This chain joins TRBV3-1 (or the pseudogene TRBV3-2) and TRBJ1-2, with a weak D call TRBD1 (5 bases). Germline lookup yields CDR1 LGHDT and CDR2 YNNKEL (reference sequence). This CDR3 comprises 13 residues. V was trimmed by 5 bases and J by 4 bases, leaving 11 bases between them. The CDR3 nucleotides read TGTGCCAGCAGCAATCAGGGTGTCTATGGCTACACCTTC. It is translated as CASSNQGVYGYTF.

This chain links TRBV7-3 with TRBJ2-7; a possible D gene is TRBD1 (5 bases). V shed 2 bases and J shed 3 bases, with 8 bases lying between them. CDR3 length: 13 amino acids. Germline CDR1 and CDR2: SGHTA and FQGTGA. The CDR3 nucleotides are TGTGCCAGCAGCTTACTCGACAGCTACGAGCAGTACTTC. Encoded protein: CASSLLDSYEQYF.

This clone came up once. V usage is TRBV6-2 or TRBV6-3 and J usage is TRBJ2-7; 8 bases align to TRBD2. Germline V gene sequence: CDR1 MNHEY, CDR2 SVGEGT. Trimming took 1 base from V and 6 from J; bases not matched to a gene: 11. The CDR3 is 16 residues long. The DNA of the CDR3 is TGTGCCAGCAGTTACTACAGATCCGGGACTAGATTCGAGCAGTACTTC. This codes for CASSYYRSGTRFEQYF.